This T cell receptor beta chain was recorded in a study of shared clonotypes between healthy human individuals. Libraries were prepared by immunoSEQ multiplex PCR; TCRdb keeps only in-frame clonotypes and omits some of them. The sample carries about a million clones, roughly 80% recorded once. On this clone: With a far larger clone one base away, a read error is the likely cause.

CDR3 size: 12 residues. CDR1 and CDR2 (germline): SGHDN, FVKESK. Trimming shortened V by 5 bases and J by 7 bases, and 6 bases separated the two germline ends. The chain employs TRBV14 and TRBJ1-6; D not resolved. The sample was memory CD4+ T cells sorted from blood. Sample subset: CD45RA-negative fraction. The origin of this receptor is a man aged 18 to 29 in good health. CDR3 region: CASSLENSPLHF. The CDR3 bases are TGTGCCAGCAGCTTAGAGAATTCACCCCTCCACTTT.